This passage covers 27 T cell receptor beta chains from one sample sequenced in a study of shared clonotypes between healthy human individuals. Libraries were prepared by immunoSEQ multiplex PCR; TCRdb keeps only in-frame clonotypes and omits some of them. The sample holds almost 750,000 clones, over 60% seen once. What was sequenced was memory CD4+ T cells sorted from blood. Regarding subset: CD45RA-negative fraction. The origin of the receptors is a woman aged 30 to 39 in good health.

This clone is a singleton in its sample. The genes are TRBV11-2 and TRBJ2-7; TRBD1 matches 7 bases. Germline V gives CDR1 SGHAT, CDR2 FQNNGV. The CDR3 is 13 amino acids. V shed 4 bases, J shed 4 bases, and the junction held 4 bases outside the gene matches. In nucleotides, the CDR3 is TGTGCCAGCAGCTCGGACAGGTTGTACGAGCAGTACTTC. Its translation is CASSSDRLYEQYF.

This chain links TRBV7-3 with TRBJ2-7, with D possibly matching TRBD1 (5 bases). V was trimmed by 2 bases and J by 3 bases, leaving 8 bases between them. In germline, CDR1 is SGHTA, CDR2 FQGTGA. This CDR3 is built from 13 residues. The DNA of the CDR3 is TGTGCCAGCAGCTTACACAGGAGCTACGAGCAGTACTTC. It yields the protein CASSLHRSYEQYF.

The chain uses TRBV11-2 and TRBJ2-3, with unresolved D. V dropped 5 bases and J dropped 0 bases, with 12 bases sitting between them. Germline CDR1 reads SGHAT; CDR2 reads FQNNGV. This CDR3 contains 15 residues. The DNA of the CDR3 is TGTGCCAGCAGCCCCAGTAGAGTGAGCACAGATACGCAGTATTTT. This encodes CASSPSRVSTDTQYF.

This chain connects TRBV6-1 to TRBJ1-2; D call uncertain. The CDR3 contains 15 residues. Per the germline V gene, CDR1 is MNHNS and CDR2 is SASEGT. The V gene lost 3 bases and the J gene lost 0 bases, with 11 bases spanning the gap. This CDR3 reads CASSDRREPNYGYTF. CDR3 nucleotides: TGTGCCAGCAGTGACAGGAGAGAGCCTAACTATGGCTACACCTTC.

The chain links TRBV28 to TRBJ2-5, with TRBD2 as a possible D gene (5 bases). The CDR3 runs 14 residues. V dropped 4 bases and J dropped 4 bases, with 13 bases sitting between them. CDR1 MDHEN and CDR2 SYDVKM come from the germline V gene. CDR3 in amino acids: CASSSGNRAETQYF. In DNA, the CDR3 is TGTGCCAGCAGTTCCGGGAATCGGGCAGAGACCCAGTACTTC.

The gene calls are TRBV28 and TRBJ1-5; D unresolved. Deletions cut 4 bases from V and 0 bases from J, with 13 bases between. Germline lookup yields CDR1 MDHEN and CDR2 SYDVKM. This CDR3 has 16 amino acids. CDR3 protein: CASSSEDPASNQPQHF. The CDR3 DNA follows: TGTGCCAGCAGTTCCGAGGACCCTGCTAGCAATCAGCCCCAGCATTTT.

The chain links TRBV2 to TRBJ2-1; 9 nucleotides match TRBD2. The CDR3 covers 17 residues. Germline lookup yields CDR1 SNHLY and CDR2 FYNNEI. V gave up 1 base and J gave up 8 bases; unmatched junction bases: 12. For the CDR3, the DNA is TGTGCCAGCAGTGAAGGGGATGGGGTAGCGGGAGCTGATGAGCAGTTCTTC. This encodes CASSEGDGVAGADEQFF.

The genes are TRBV18 and TRBJ2-2; TRBD2 is a possible D gene (5 bases). There are 14 residues in the CDR3. Germline V gene sequence: CDR1 KGHSH, CDR2 LQKENI. With 0 bases removed from V and 5 bases from J, the gap between germline ends came to 7 bases. CDR3 sequence: CASSPPTGTGELFF. The CDR3 DNA reads as TGTGCCAGCTCACCACCTACGGGGACCGGGGAGCTGTTTTTT.

As for this clone: The likely explanation is a read error, given a far larger clone one base away. Distinct nucleotide sequences in the sample also encode this CDR3. The CDR3 sequence: CASSQQETQYF. In DNA, the CDR3 is TGCGCCAGCAGCCAGCAAGAGACCCAGTACTTC. The V gene is TRBV4-1, the J gene TRBJ2-5; no definite D call. Trimming removed 3 bases at V and 2 bases at J, with 1 base between. The CDR3 is made up of 11 amino acids. Germline loops: CDR1 MGHRA, CDR2 YSYEKL.

This sequence joins TRBV28 and TRBJ2-7; a possible D gene is TRBD2 (6 bases). Trimming pared 3 bases from V and 3 bases from J, leaving 12 bases between. The CDR3 extends over 14 amino acids. Germline V gene lookup returns CDR1 MDHEN and CDR2 SYDVKM. The CDR3 protein is CASSLGGNLYEQYF. In nucleotides, the CDR3 is TGTGCCAGCAGTTTGGGCGGGAACCTCTACGAGCAGTACTTC.

The chain joins TRBV9 to TRBJ2-2; D possibly corresponds to TRBD2 (6 bases). The CDR3 covers 15 residues. CDR1 SGDLS and CDR2 YYNGEE come from the germline V gene. Trimming took off 0 bases at V and 7 bases at J, with 13 bases between the two ends. CDR3 sequence: CASSVGGNSYGELFF. DNA of the CDR3: TGTGCCAGCAGCGTAGGCGGGAACAGTTACGGGGAGCTGTTTTTT.

This chain joins TRBV6-1 and TRBJ1-5, with 7 bases aligning to TRBD1. In germline, CDR1 is MNHNS, CDR2 SASEGT. The CDR3 spans 15 residues. With V trimmed by 6 bases and J by 4 bases, 9 bases remained unmatched. The CDR3 loop is CASRALTGVNQPQHF. CDR3 in DNA: TGTGCCAGCAGGGCCCTAACAGGGGTTAATCAGCCCCAGCATTTT.

The CDR3 region is CASSQRPGQGIYEQYF. The CDR3 DNA reads as TGTGCCAGCAGTCAACGACCGGGACAGGGTATCTACGAGCAGTACTTC. The chain links TRBV27 to TRBJ2-7; 9 bases align to TRBD1. Germline V gene lookup returns CDR1 MNHEY and CDR2 SMNVEV (reference sequence). J gave up 3 bases and V 5 bases, and 11 bases lay outside the gene matches. The CDR3 spans 16 residues.

This clone was picked up a small number of times. The chain carries TRBV7-9 and TRBJ2-3; TRBD1 is a possible D gene (6 bases). In germline, CDR1 is SEHNR, CDR2 FQNEAQ (reference sequence). V lost 5 bases and J lost 3, with 18 bases in between. CDR3 length equals 16 residues. The CDR3 is CASSPGRGGGTDTQYF. The CDR3, as DNA: TGTGCCAGCAGCCCTGGTCGAGGGGGTGGGACAGATACGCAGTATTTT.

This clone was detected ten times or more. The genes are TRBV7-9 and TRBJ2-7; a weak D match, TRBD2 (5 bases). Per germline, CDR1 SEHNR and CDR2 FQNEAQ (reference sequence). This CDR3 has 15 residues. V was trimmed by 4 bases and J by 5 bases, leaving 18 bases between them. The CDR3 DNA reads TGTGCCAGCAGCTCCGACGGGGTGCTGGGTAACGAGCAGTACTTC. Its protein product is CASSSDGVLGNEQYF.

This chain uses TRBV28 with TRBJ2-7, with 7 nucleotides matching TRBD1. This CDR3 has 15 amino acids. Germline V gene data show CDR1 as MDHEN and CDR2 as SYDVKM. V lost 5 bases to trimming and J lost 0 bases; unmatched junction nucleotides: 7. Here the CDR3 reads CASSAPGQSSYEQYF. CDR3 nucleotides: TGTGCCAGCAGTGCTCCGGGACAGAGCTCCTACGAGCAGTACTTC. Filled out from reference TRBV28 and TRBJ2-7, the complete variable domain reads DVKVTQSSRYLVKRTGEKVFLECVQDMDHENMFWYRQDPGLGLRLIYFSYDVKMKEKGDIPEGYSVSREKKERFSLILESASTNQTSMYLCASSAPGQSSYEQYFGPGTRLTVT.

The chain has TRBV11-1 and TRBJ2-5; TRBD1 is a possible D gene (6 bases). Trimming left V 5 bases short and J 1 base short, with 11 bases between. The CDR3 totals 14 residues. The germline V gene encodes CDR1 SGHAT and CDR2 FQDESV (reference sequence). As DNA, the CDR3 is TGTGCCAGCAGCACACGGACAGTCCAAGAGACCCAGTACTTC. Protein product: CASSTRTVQETQYF. The full variable domain, in which reference TRBV11-1 and TRBJ2-5 provide the parts outside the CDR3, is EAEVAQSPRYKITEKSQAVAFWCDPISGHATLYWYRQILGQGPELLVQFQDESVVDDSQLPKDRFSAERLKGVDSTLKIQPAELGDSAMYLCASSTRTVQETQYFGPGTRLLVL.

The chain employs TRBV5-4 and TRBJ1-1; 10 bases are a match to TRBD1. The CDR3 is 14 residues long. Trimming cost V 4 bases and J 11 bases; bases outside gene matches: 11. In germline, CDR1 is SGHNT, CDR2 YYREEE (reference sequence). The CDR3 sequence is CASSVTGGDFTAFF. The CDR3, as DNA: TGTGCCAGCAGCGTGACAGGGGGCGACTTTACTGCTTTCTTT. The full variable domain, its missing parts supplied by reference TRBV5-4 and TRBJ1-1, is ETGVTQSPTHLIKTRGQQVTLRCSSQSGHNTVSWYQQALGQGPQFIFQYYREEENGRGNFPPRFSGLQFPNYSSELNVNALELDDSALYLCASSVTGGDFTAFFGQGTRLTVV.

The chain couples TRBV10-1 to TRBJ1-1, with D uncertain. V dropped 4 bases and J dropped 1 base, with 13 bases sitting between them. The V gene's germline CDR1 is WNHNN and CDR2 SYGVQD (reference sequence). The CDR3 runs to 15 residues. The CDR3 sequence: CASSVSGARNTEAFF. The CDR3 DNA is TGCGCCAGCAGTGTATCTGGAGCTAGGAACACTGAAGCTTTCTTT.

CDR3 nucleotide sequence: TGTGCCAGCAGCAAACAAACAGGCCTCAGCTCTGGAAACACCATATATTTT. This translates into CASSKQTGLSSGNTIYF. The rearrangement links TRBV5-4 to TRBJ1-3; a weak D match, TRBD1 (5 bases). With 4 bases removed from V and 0 bases from J, the gap between germline ends came to 17 bases. The CDR3 sequence is 17 residues long. Germline CDR1 and CDR2: SGHNT and YYREEE (reference sequence).

The J gene is TRBJ1-2, the V gene TRBV5-6; D is unresolved. This CDR3 region has 14 residues. Per germline, CDR1 SGHDT and CDR2 YYEEEE. With 0 bases removed from V and 2 bases from J, the gap between germline ends came to 8 bases. DNA of the CDR3: TGTGCCAGCAGCTTGGGCCAGGCCAACTATGGCTACACCTTC. This gives the protein CASSLGQANYGYTF.

The rearrangement links TRBV11-2 to TRBJ2-1; D ambiguous. V lost 6 bases and J lost 10, with 16 bases in between. Looked up from germline, CDR1 is SGHAT and CDR2 is FQNNGV. The CDR3 extends over 13 amino acids. The CDR3 protein is CASSLSQAYEQFF. CDR3 sequence (DNA): TGTGCCAGCAGTCTGAGTCAGGCCTACGAGCAGTTCTTC. Combining the CDR3 with reference TRBV11-2 and TRBJ2-1 gives the whole variable domain EAGVAQSPRYKIIEKRQSVAFWCNPISGHATLYWYQQILGQGPKLLIQFQNNGVVDDSQLPKDRFSAERLKGVDSTLKIQPAKLEDSAVYLCASSLSQAYEQFFGPGTRLTVL.

This chain links TRBV21-1 with TRBJ2-3; the D call TRBD2 from the table was never checked on the DNA. TRBV21-1 is tagged as a pseudogene. The CDR3 spans 15 residues. CDR3 nucleotides: TGTGCTCGTCCTAGCGGGAGGGCGGGCACAGATACGCAGTATTTT. Translation: CARPSGRAGTDTQYF.

The chain has TRBV2 and TRBJ2-1; D perhaps matches TRBD2 (6 bases). CDR1 is SNHLY, CDR2 FYNNEI, per germline. Trimming pared 5 bases from V and 9 bases from J, leaving 17 bases between. The CDR3 totals 14 residues. CDR3: CASSRAREGSEQFF. CDR3 DNA: TGTGCCAGCAGTAGAGCGCGGGAAGGGAGTGAGCAGTTCTTC.

The J gene is TRBJ2-2, the V gene TRBV7-2; D gene uncertain. CDR1 and CDR2 (germline): SGHTA, FQGNSA. The germline V and J ends were trimmed by 1 base and 6 bases, with 9 bases remaining between them. This CDR3 region has 14 residues. The CDR3 here is CASSLDPGSGELFF. The CDR3 bases are TGTGCCAGCAGCTTAGATCCGGGTTCCGGGGAGCTGTTTTTT.

The rearrangement uses TRBV11-3 and TRBJ2-1; a weak D match, TRBD2 (6 bases). Germline CDR1 and CDR2: SGHNT and YENEEA. CDR3 length: 13 residues. Deletions cut 8 bases from V and 0 bases from J, with 8 bases between. Here the CDR3 DNA reads TGTGCCAGCGGGGGGAGCTCCTACAATGAGCAGTTCTTC. It is translated as CASGGSSYNEQFF.

The rearrangement links TRBV11-2 to TRBJ1-4, with D unclear. CDR1 and CDR2 (germline): SGHAT, FQNNGV. V lost 3 bases to trimming and J lost 10 bases, with 6 bases between them. The CDR3 runs to 11 residues. Written as DNA, the CDR3 is TGTGCCAGCAGCTTGTACGGAAAACTGTTTTTT. It specifies CASSLYGKLFF.